These 25 T cell receptor beta chains share one sample of origin, sequenced in a study of CD8+ T cells in alopecia areata. Reverse transcribed after extraction, RNA yielded cDNA as the sequencing template. Profiling relied on immunoSEQ multiplex PCR, and the TCRdb table lists in-frame clones only, not all of them. The table has about 74,000 clones, over 25% seen once. Treatment here: oral pan-JAK inhibitor, 5-10 mg twice daily. The sample here was CD8+ T cells sorted from blood, taken at week 4, from a patient treated with tofacitinib. These receptors originate from a human donor with alopecia areata.

DNA of the CDR3: TGTGCCACTTCTCCGGGGGAAACCTACGAGCAGTACTTC. Encoded protein: CATSPGETYEQYF. The chain joins TRBV25-1 to TRBJ2-7; tentative D call: TRBD2 (6 bases). V gave up 10 bases and J gave up 2 bases, with 15 bases separating them. This CDR3 has 13 amino acids. Germline V CDR1 and CDR2: MGHDK, SYGVNS.

For the CDR3, the DNA is TGTGCCAGCAGACCCCTCATATCGGACAACTACGAGCAGTACTTC. It encodes CASRPLISDNYEQYF. The chain has TRBV2 and TRBJ2-7, with D possibly being TRBD1 (5 bases). Germline assignment: CDR1 SNHLY and CDR2 FYNNEI. This CDR3 region has 15 residues. Trimming removed 6 bases at V and 3 bases at J, with 18 bases between.

A few counts support this clone. CDR3 region: CAWAKGTASTDTQYF. As DNA, the CDR3 is TGTGCCTGGGCCAAAGGGACAGCCTCCACAGATACGCAGTATTTT. The V and J genes are TRBV30 and TRBJ2-3, with 7 bases identical to TRBD1. There are 15 residues in the CDR3. The germline V gene has CDR1 GTSNPN and CDR2 SVGIG (reference sequence). After removal of 5 bases from V and 2 bases from J, the junction contained 10 bases not matched to a gene.

The chain uses TRBV30 and TRBJ2-7, with D unclear. Looked up from germline, CDR1 is GTSNPN and CDR2 is SVGIG (reference sequence). This CDR3 has 10 residues. V was trimmed by 7 bases and J by 3 bases, leaving 7 bases between them. This CDR3 is CAFRVYEQYF. The CDR3 DNA reads as TGTGCCTTCCGAGTCTACGAGCAGTACTTC.

The table lists this clone with a few counts. V and J are TRBV9 and TRBJ2-1; D gene unclear. Trimming cost V 0 bases and J 7 bases, with 5 bases left between them. Germline V gives CDR1 SGDLS, CDR2 YYNGEE. CDR3 size: 12 residues. CDR3 sequence reads: CASSVAMNEQFF. CDR3 sequence (DNA): TGTGCCAGCAGCGTAGCCATGAATGAGCAGTTCTTC.

In nucleotides, the CDR3 is TGCAGCGTTGAAAACCCTGCCAGCGGGAGCCCAGATACGCAGTATTTT. Its protein product is CSVENPASGSPDTQYF. J is TRBJ2-3 and V is TRBV29-1; TRBD2 matches 8 bases. V dropped 2 bases and J dropped 4; count of bases not matched to a gene: 11. This CDR3 has 16 residues. The V gene's germline CDR1 is SQVTM and CDR2 ANQGSEA.

The chain combines TRBV29-1 with TRBJ2-1, with a possible D match to TRBD2 (6 bases). There are 13 residues in the CDR3. Trimming left V 8 bases short and J 4 bases short, with 15 bases between. CDR1 and CDR2 (germline): SQVTM, ANQGSEA. The CDR3 here is CSTEGGNYNEQFF. The CDR3 DNA reads as TGCAGCACCGAAGGCGGGAATTACAATGAGCAGTTCTTC.

This chain uses TRBV5-4 with TRBJ2-3, with D possibly being TRBD1 or TRBD2 (5 bases each). Trimming took off 4 bases at V and 6 bases at J, with 12 bases between the two ends. Germline loops: CDR1 SGHNT, CDR2 YYREEE (reference sequence). This CDR3 comprises 13 residues. CDR3 amino acids: CASSPPRGDTQYF. In nucleotides, the CDR3 is TGTGCCAGCAGCCCCCCGAGGGGTGATACGCAGTATTTT. Variable domain in full (rest from reference TRBV5-4 and TRBJ2-3): ETGVTQSPTHLIKTRGQQVTLRCSSQSGHNTVSWYQQALGQGPQFIFQYYREEENGRGNFPPRFSGLQFPNYSSELNVNALELDDSALYLCASSPPRGDTQYFGPGTRLTVL.

The chain has TRBV2 and TRBJ2-5, with D unclear. Germline CDR1 reads SNHLY; CDR2 reads FYNNEI. The CDR3 is 16 amino acids. V lost 3 bases, J lost 4 bases, and 18 bases lay in between. Here the CDR3 DNA reads TGTGCCAGCAGTGATCCCGGTAGGGAATTCGGAGAGACCCAGTACTTC. Translated, it gives CASSDPGREFGETQYF.

This clone was seen more than once but under ten times. The chain is built from TRBV30 and TRBJ2-2; 14 positions match TRBD2. Per germline, CDR1 GTSNPN and CDR2 SVGIG (reference sequence). The V and J ends lost 3 bases and 6 bases, in that order; junction bases with no gene match: 3. The CDR3 has 15 amino acids. Here the CDR3 reads CAWRGLAGAPGELFF. The CDR3 DNA reads TGTGCCTGGAGGGGACTAGCGGGAGCCCCCGGGGAGCTGTTTTTT.

The V and J genes are TRBV11-2 and TRBJ2-1; weak D call: TRBD2 (5 bases). Between the trimmed V and J ends, which lost 3 bases and 10 bases, there was a span of 13 bases. This CDR3 is 13 amino acids long. Germline-derived CDR1 and CDR2 are SGHAT and FQNNGV. CDR3 amino acids: CASSLGGLREQFF. The CDR3, as DNA: TGTGCCAGCAGCTTGGGCGGGCTCCGGGAGCAGTTCTTC.

In the case of this clone: With a far larger clone one base away, a read error is the likely cause. The gene calls are TRBV7-6 and TRBJ1-1; D not certain. CDR3 length equals 12 residues. Trimming pared 3 bases from V and 4 bases from J, leaving 6 bases between. The germline V gene encodes CDR1 SGHVS and CDR2 FNYEAQ. DNA of the CDR3: TGTGCCAGCAGCTTCGGAACCACTGAAGCTTTCTTT. It translates to CASSFGTTEAFF.

There are a few counts of this clone. V gene TRBV7-8 combines with J gene TRBJ1-5; D unclear. The CDR3 is made up of 14 amino acids. CDR1 and CDR2 from the germline V gene are SGHVS and FQNEAQ. The V and J ends lost 5 bases and 4 bases respectively, with 12 bases between them. In nucleotides, the CDR3 is TGTGCCAGCAGCCCCGGCAGGCCAAATCAGCCCCAGCATTTT. Translating gives CASSPGRPNQPQHF.

The V gene is TRBV15, the J gene TRBJ1-5; D not certain. The CDR3 totals 14 residues. The ends were cut back, 1 base at V and 0 bases at J, with 4 bases in the middle. Germline V gene data show CDR1 as LNHNV and CDR2 as YYDKDF (reference sequence). CDR3 nucleotides: TGTGCCACCAGCAGAGTGGATAGCAATCAGCCCCAGCATTTT. Translating it yields CATSRVDSNQPQHF.

The count of this clone is one. The V gene is TRBV27, the J gene TRBJ1-2; 7 nucleotides align to TRBD1. J lost 5 bases, V lost 5 bases, and 8 bases had no gene match. Germline assignment: CDR1 MNHEY and CDR2 SMNVEV (reference sequence). The CDR3 loop spans 14 amino acids. This CDR3 is CASSPKGAEYGYTF. CDR3 nucleotide sequence: TGTGCCAGCAGTCCCAAGGGGGCAGAGTATGGCTACACCTTC.

This clone came up a few times. The chain uses TRBV5-1 and TRBJ1-1, with D possibly matching TRBD1 (5 bases). The CDR3 has 15 residues. Germline lookup yields CDR1 SGHRS and CDR2 YFSETQ. Trimming removed 4 bases from V and 3 bases from J, with 16 bases in between. CDR3 nucleotide sequence: TGCGCCAGCAGCCCCCTGGGGCCACAGGACACTGAAGCTTTCTTT. Its protein product is CASSPLGPQDTEAFF.

This clone was observed a few times. V is TRBV29-1 and J is TRBJ2-7; 8 nucleotides align to TRBD1. Germline values: CDR1 SQVTM, CDR2 ANQGSEA. J gave up 5 bases and V 4 bases, and 10 bases lay outside the gene matches. This CDR3 spans 14 amino acids. This chain's CDR3 is CSVVPTGVGNEQYF. CDR3 DNA: TGCAGCGTTGTCCCGACAGGGGTAGGAAACGAGCAGTACTTC.

This clone showed up just a few times. V and J are TRBV2 and TRBJ2-7; 7 positions agree with TRBD2. The CDR3 totals 13 residues. Germline assignment: CDR1 SNHLY and CDR2 FYNNEI. V was clipped by 5 bases and J by 3 bases; unmatched bases: 4. The CDR3 loop is CASSSGMLYEQYF. The CDR3 nucleotides are TGTGCCAGCAGTAGCGGGATGCTCTACGAGCAGTACTTC.

The V call is TRBV7-9, the J call TRBJ1-2; D is possibly TRBD1 (5 bases). Germline assignment: CDR1 SEHNR and CDR2 FQNEAQ (reference sequence). The CDR3 is 12 residues long. Trimming removed 5 bases from V and 4 bases from J, with 8 bases in between. CDR3 sequence reads: CASSGDSYGYTF. The DNA of the CDR3 is TGTGCCAGCAGCGGAGACAGCTATGGCTACACCTTC.

In this sample, this clone turned up many times. The V call is TRBV5-5, the J call TRBJ2-3, with D maybe TRBD2 (6 bases). CDR1 and CDR2 (germline): SGHKS, YYEKEE (reference sequence). This CDR3 has 14 amino acids. V lost 2 bases and J 6 bases, leaving 13 bases between the germline ends. This CDR3 is CASSLASGLDTQYF. The DNA of the CDR3 is TGTGCCAGCAGCTTAGCCAGCGGGCTTGATACGCAGTATTTT. Together with reference TRBV5-5 and TRBJ2-3, the CDR3 gives the full variable domain: DAGVTQSPTHLIKTRGQQVTLRCSPISGHKSVSWYQQVLGQGPQFIFQYYEKEERGRGNFPDRFSARQFPNYSSELNVNALLLGDSALYLCASSLASGLDTQYFGPGTRLTVL.

This clone was detected only a few times. The rearrangement uses TRBV29-1 and TRBJ1-2; TRBD1 might be the D (5 bases). CDR3 length equals 16 residues. CDR1 is SQVTM and CDR2 is ANQGSEA in the germline V gene. With 4 bases removed from V and 2 bases from J, the gap between germline ends came to 20 bases. The CDR3 nucleotides are TGCAGCGTTGTTGGCCCAACCTCCCGGGGGAACTATGGCTACACCTTC. Translated: CSVVGPTSRGNYGYTF.

V is TRBV29-1 and J is TRBJ2-7; D is ambiguous. Looked up from germline, CDR1 is SQVTM and CDR2 is ANQGSEA. The CDR3 loop spans 13 amino acids. V was trimmed by 1 base and J by 6 bases, leaving 13 bases between them. The CDR3 reads CSVEGRRVGEQYF. As DNA, the CDR3 is TGCAGCGTTGAAGGGAGACGGGTCGGCGAGCAGTACTTC.

This clone was counted only a few times. This chain uses TRBV4-1 with TRBJ1-5, with 7 bases lining up with TRBD1. The CDR3 has 17 residues. V trimming: 1 base; J trimming: 5 bases; junction bases outside the gene matches: 11. Germline V gene sequence: CDR1 MGHRA, CDR2 YSYEKL. The CDR3 sequence is CASSQGIGQDRHQPQHF. The CDR3 bases are TGCGCCAGCAGCCAAGGGATAGGACAGGATCGGCATCAGCCCCAGCATTTT.

The V and J genes are TRBV15 and TRBJ2-7, with D possibly matching TRBD1 (6 bases). The V gene lost 8 bases and the J gene lost 1 base, with 6 bases spanning the gap. Germline CDR1 LNHNV, CDR2 YYDKDF (reference sequence). This CDR3 spans 11 amino acids. DNA for the CDR3: TGTGCCACCGGACAGTCCTACGAGCAGTACTTC. Translation: CATGQSYEQYF. Together with reference TRBV15 and TRBJ2-7, the CDR3 gives the full variable domain: DAMVIQNPRYQVTQFGKPVTLSCSQTLNHNVMYWYQQKSSQAPKLLFHYYDKDFNNEADTPDNFQSRRPNTSFCFLDIRSPGLGDTAMYLCATGQSYEQYFGPGTRLTVT.

The chain carries TRBV2 and TRBJ2-5; no definite D call. CDR1 is SNHLY, CDR2 FYNNEI, per germline. V gave up 9 bases and J gave up 2 bases, with 1 base separating them. The CDR3 loop spans 9 amino acids. This chain's CDR3 is CASQETQYF. For the CDR3, the DNA is TGTGCCAGTCAAGAGACCCAGTACTTC.